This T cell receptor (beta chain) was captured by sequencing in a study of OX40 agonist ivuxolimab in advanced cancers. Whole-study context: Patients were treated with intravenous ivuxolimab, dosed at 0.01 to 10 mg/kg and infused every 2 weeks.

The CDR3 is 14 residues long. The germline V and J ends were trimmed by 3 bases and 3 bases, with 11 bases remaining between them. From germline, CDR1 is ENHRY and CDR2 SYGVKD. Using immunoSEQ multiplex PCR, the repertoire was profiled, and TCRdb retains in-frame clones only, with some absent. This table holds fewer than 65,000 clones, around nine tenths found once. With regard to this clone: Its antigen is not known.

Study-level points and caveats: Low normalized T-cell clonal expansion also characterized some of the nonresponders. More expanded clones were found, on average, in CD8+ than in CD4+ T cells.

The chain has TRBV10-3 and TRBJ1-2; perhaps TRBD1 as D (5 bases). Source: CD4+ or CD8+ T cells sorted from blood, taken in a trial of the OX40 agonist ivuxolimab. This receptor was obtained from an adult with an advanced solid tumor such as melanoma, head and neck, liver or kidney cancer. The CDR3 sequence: CAISEGWGDYGYTF. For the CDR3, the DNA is TGTGCCATCAGTGAAGGGTGGGGGGACTATGGCTACACCTTC.